Listed here are 27 T cell receptor beta chains from one sample, sequenced in a study of T-cell reconstitution after alpha-beta-depleted transplantation in children. Library preparation (for TCRbeta) was performed with unique molecular identifiers. TCRdb ran MiXCR on the PCR reads and lists one entry per CDR3 protein. The sample lists 420,000 or so distinct CDR3 sequences, about 11% occurring once. The sequencing used PBMCs from the stem cell graft donor, collected from the stem cell graft. These receptors came from a human donor who donated a stem cell graft to a child with acute myeloid leukemia.

The table lists this clonotype with a few counts. The chain is built from TRBV7-9 and TRBJ2-1, with 12 bases matching TRBD2. The V segment lost 5 bases and the J segment 7 bases; nucleotides outside the gene matches: 6. Germline V gene sequence: CDR1 SEHNR, CDR2 FQNEAQ (reference sequence). The CDR3 totals 15 residues. This CDR3 reads CASSATSGGWNEQFF. The CDR3 coding sequence is TGTGCCAGCAGCGCGACTAGCGGGGGTTGGAATGAGCAGTTCTTC.

Turning to this clonotype: At one boundary the junction diverges from the germline segment, which might be a read error. The rearrangement links TRBV20-1 to TRBJ2-6; 12 nucleotides match TRBD1. Germline V gives CDR1 DFQATT, CDR2 SNEGSKA (reference sequence). CDR3 length: 19 residues. CDR3 protein: CCARAPGTGGYSGANVLTF. Here the CDR3 DNA reads TGCTGTGCCAGAGCCCCCGGGACAGGGGGCTACTCTGGGGCCAACGTCCTGACTTTC.

The chain combines TRBV5-1 with TRBJ2-1, with 13 bases matching TRBD2. This CDR3 has 16 residues. Germline CDR1 and CDR2: SGHRS and YFSETQ. V shed 4 bases, J shed 5 bases, and the junction held 6 bases outside the gene matches. The CDR3 loop is CASSTGLAGLNNEQFF. In nucleotides, the CDR3 is TGCGCCAGCAGCACGGGACTAGCGGGACTGAACAATGAGCAGTTCTTC.

To note about this clonotype: The junction does not match germline at one end; this may be a read error. V is TRBV7-9 and J is TRBJ2-4, with D possibly TRBD2 on 5 matching bases. Germline assignment: CDR1 SEHNR and CDR2 FQNEAQ (reference sequence). CDR3 length equals 17 residues. As DNA, the CDR3 is TGTGCCAGCAGCTTAGCGGCGGAGGCCATAGCCAAAAACAGTCAGTACTTC. Translation: CASSLAAEAIAKNSQYF.

This clonotype was seen a handful of times. V and J are TRBV5-1 and TRBJ2-2; D unresolved. Trimming removed 2 bases at V and 6 bases at J, with 14 bases between. This CDR3 contains 15 residues. Germline CDR1 SGHRS, CDR2 YFSETQ. The CDR3 reads CASSLTRASAGELFF. The CDR3 DNA reads as TGCGCCAGCAGCTTAACGAGAGCCTCAGCCGGGGAGCTGTTTTTT. The variable domain in full, with the rest retrieved from reference TRBV5-1 and TRBJ2-2, is KAGVTQTPRYLIKTRGQQVTLSCSPISGHRSVSWYQQTPGQGLQFLFEYFSETQRNKGNFPGRFSGRQFSNSRSEMNVSTLELGDSALYLCASSLTRASAGELFFGEGSRLTVL.

The CDR3 here is CASSLGGKGTDTQYF. CDR3 bases: TGTGCCAGCAGCTTGGGCGGGAAGGGCACAGATACGCAGTATTTT. The chain joins TRBV5-6 to TRBJ2-3, with D possibly TRBD2 on 6 matching bases. The CDR3 contains 15 residues. Deletions cut 0 bases from V and 1 base from J, with 9 bases between. Germline lookup yields CDR1 SGHDT and CDR2 YYEEEE.

This clonotype was seen a handful of times. Here the CDR3 reads CASTGGRRHNEQFF. Here the CDR3 DNA reads TGTGCCAGCACCGGGGGACGCCGACACAATGAGCAGTTCTTC. The rearrangement joins TRBV6-2 or TRBV6-3 to TRBJ2-1; D perhaps matches TRBD2 (6 bases). V lost 7 bases to trimming and J lost 5 bases, with 15 bases between them. The CDR3 runs to 14 residues. Germline CDR1 MNHEY, CDR2 SVGEGT.

This clonotype turned up a few times. The V and J genes are TRBV5-1 and TRBJ1-1; TRBD1 might be the D (5 bases). V was cut by 4 bases and J by 6 bases, with 13 bases left in between. Germline values: CDR1 SGHRS, CDR2 YFSETQ. The CDR3 has 13 amino acids. DNA for the CDR3: TGCGCCAGCAGCCACGGGGGAAACGCTGAAGCTTTCTTT. It is translated as CASSHGGNAEAFF.

The chain is built from TRBV15 and TRBJ2-1; 11 nucleotides agree with TRBD2. The junction had 13 bases not matched to a gene; V was cut back by 5 bases and J by 10 bases. The CDR3 totals 16 residues. In germline, CDR1 is LNHNV, CDR2 YYDKDF (reference sequence). The CDR3 coding sequence is TGTGCCACCAGCGGAGTTCCTAGCGGGGGGTCAGGGGAGCAGTTCTTC. Protein: CATSGVPSGGSGEQFF.

The chain recombines TRBV5-1 with TRBJ1-1; possible D gene TRBD1, 5 bases. Per the germline V gene, CDR1 is SGHRS and CDR2 is YFSETQ. The CDR3 is made up of 15 amino acids. The V end lost 4 bases, the J end lost 2 bases, and 15 bases lay between the germline ends. The CDR3 is CASSPQEGINTEAFF. Written as DNA, the CDR3 is TGCGCCAGCAGCCCCCAGGAGGGGATAAACACTGAAGCTTTCTTT.

This clonotype has more than one count but fewer than ten. V is TRBV27 and J is TRBJ1-2; no reliable D call. V was clipped by 3 bases and J by 3 bases, with 8 bases between them. CDR3 size: 13 residues. CDR1 and CDR2 from the germline V gene are MNHEY and SMNVEV (reference sequence). This CDR3 reads CASSFGSDYGYTF. The CDR3 DNA sequence: TGTGCCAGCAGTTTTGGTTCTGACTATGGCTACACCTTC.

This clonotype was counted only a few times. This chain connects TRBV5-1 to TRBJ1-1; D is uncertain. Germline CDR1 reads SGHRS; CDR2 reads YFSETQ. Trimming removed 3 bases at V and 1 base at J, with 7 bases between. The CDR3 covers 13 residues. In nucleotides, the CDR3 is TGCGCCAGCAGCTGGGGTAGGAACACTGAAGCTTTCTTT. It specifies CASSWGRNTEAFF. The variable domain in full, completed from reference TRBV5-1 and TRBJ1-1, reads KAGVTQTPRYLIKTRGQQVTLSCSPISGHRSVSWYQQTPGQGLQFLFEYFSETQRNKGNFPGRFSGRQFSNSRSEMNVSTLELGDSALYLCASSWGRNTEAFFGQGTRLTVV.

The chain links TRBV10-3 to TRBJ1-1; D gene uncertain. The CDR3 loop spans 14 amino acids. V lost 3 bases and J lost 1, with 9 bases in between. The germline V gene encodes CDR1 ENHRY and CDR2 SYGVKD. The CDR3 sequence: CAISERQANTEAFF. The CDR3 DNA is TGTGCCATCAGTGAAAGGCAGGCGAACACTGAAGCTTTCTTT.

The rearrangement links TRBV12-3 or TRBV12-4 to TRBJ1-1; 12 nucleotides match TRBD1. V lost 3 bases and J lost 4; bases outside the gene matches: 9. CDR3 length: 17 amino acids. CDR3 in amino acids: CASSLLMGTGGPTEAFF. The CDR3 region has the DNA TGTGCCAGCAGTTTGTTGATGGGGACAGGGGGCCCCACTGAAGCTTTCTTT.

As regards this clonotype: A read error may account for a junction end that differs from germline. The rearrangement uses TRBV29-1 and TRBJ1-1, with D possibly being TRBD1 (5 bases). Germline V CDR1 and CDR2: SQVTM, ANQGSEA. The CDR3 spans 10 residues. This CDR3 is CSAPGTEVVF. The CDR3 nucleotides read TGCAGCGCCCCCGGGACGGAGGTGGTCTTT.

This clonotype has only a few counts. The chain carries TRBV5-1 and TRBJ2-7; TRBD2 matches at 8 bases. This CDR3 has 16 residues. Looked up from germline, CDR1 is SGHRS and CDR2 is YFSETQ. V shed 0 bases, J shed 4 bases, and the junction held 9 bases outside the gene matches. The CDR3 spells CASSLGFLGLGYEQYF. The DNA of the CDR3 is TGCGCCAGCAGCTTGGGGTTTTTGGGACTAGGATACGAGCAGTACTTC.

This clonotype was detected a few times. The rearrangement joins TRBV15 to TRBJ1-6; tentatively, D is TRBD1 (6 bases). V was shortened by 4 bases and J by 6 bases, with 16 bases between the two germline ends. CDR3 size: 16 residues. CDR1 is LNHNV, CDR2 YYDKDF, per germline (reference sequence). This CDR3 is CATSTERLGGNSPLHF. The DNA for the CDR3 is TGTGCCACCAGCACAGAACGCCTAGGGGGTAATTCACCCCTCCACTTT.

The V call is TRBV5-1, the J call TRBJ2-5, with D possibly being TRBD1 (5 bases). Trimming shortened V by 0 bases and J by 7 bases, and 19 bases separated the two germline ends. The CDR3 length is 16 residues. CDR1 and CDR2 (germline): SGHRS, YFSETQ. The DNA for the CDR3 is TGCGCCAGCAGCTTGGAGGTCAGAAAGAGTAGGGGGACCCAGTACTTC. Residues: CASSLEVRKSRGTQYF.

This chain uses TRBV7-9 with TRBJ1-4; D gene ambiguous. Germline CDR1 reads SEHNR; CDR2 reads FQNEAQ (reference sequence). The ends were cut back, 0 bases at V and 4 bases at J, with 15 bases in the middle. The CDR3 extends over 17 amino acids. CDR3 DNA: TGTGCCAGCAGCTTAGCTGTCGGCCCGGCGGGTAATGAAAAACTGTTTTTT. This sequence encodes CASSLAVGPAGNEKLFF. The whole variable domain, filled in from reference TRBV7-9 and TRBJ1-4, reads DTGVSQNPRHKITKRGQNVTFRCDPISEHNRLYWYRQTLGQGPEFLTYFQNEAQLEKSRLLSDRFSAERPKGSFSTLEIQRTEQGDSAMYLCASSLAVGPAGNEKLFFGSGTQLSVL.

The sample holds many counts of this clonotype. The chain joins TRBV6-5 to TRBJ2-1, with D possibly matching TRBD2 (6 bases). With 2 bases removed from V and 11 bases from J, the gap between germline ends came to 13 bases. CDR1 is MNHEY, CDR2 SVGAGI, per germline. This CDR3 spans 13 amino acids. For the CDR3, the DNA is TGTGCCAGCAGTTACCCAAGTAGCGGCAAGCAGTTCTTC. Its translation: CASSYPSSGKQFF.

In this sample, this clonotype turned up a few times. The chain couples TRBV5-5 to TRBJ2-7, with D hard to call. CDR1 is SGHKS, CDR2 YYEKEE, per germline (reference sequence). V lost 4 bases and J 6 bases, leaving 8 bases between the germline ends. CDR3 size: 11 residues. DNA of the CDR3: TGTGCCAGCAGCCTGGGTCTCGAGCAGTACGTC. It encodes CASSLGLEQYV.

The sample holds many counts of this clonotype. The rearrangement joins TRBV5-5 to TRBJ2-5, with D tentatively TRBD1 (6 bases). Trimming left V 4 bases short and J 5 bases short, with 21 bases between. The germline V gene encodes CDR1 SGHKS and CDR2 YYEKEE (reference sequence). This CDR3 is 16 amino acids long. In DNA, the CDR3 is TGTGCCAGCAGCAGCGAGCCCCGACAGGTCGGGGAGACCCAGTACTTC. Translated: CASSSEPRQVGETQYF.

This clonotype was seen repeatedly, ten times or more. The chain links TRBV25-1 to TRBJ2-7, with D perhaps being TRBD1 or TRBD2 (5 bases each). The CDR3 consists of 11 residues. The germline CDR1 and CDR2 sequences are MGHDK and SYGVNS. V lost 4 bases and J lost 6, with 7 bases in between. The CDR3 nucleotides read TGTGCCAGCAGTGGAGGGGCCGAGCAGTACTTC. Translation: CASSGGAEQYF.

This clonotype has ten or more counts. This rearrangement joins TRBV20-1 to TRBJ1-2; D remains ambiguous. The CDR3 is made up of 14 amino acids. The V gene's germline CDR1 is DFQATT and CDR2 SNEGSKA (reference sequence). Trimming shortened V by 0 bases and J by 5 bases, and 13 bases separated the two germline ends. This chain's CDR3 is CSARDPGIPYGYTF. For the CDR3, the DNA is TGCAGTGCTAGAGACCCCGGGATACCTTATGGCTACACCTTC.

The genes are TRBV6-1 and TRBJ2-1; TRBD1 is a possible D gene (5 bases). CDR1 is MNHNS and CDR2 is SASEGT in the germline V gene. The CDR3 spans 14 residues. V lost 6 bases to trimming and J lost 0 bases, with 9 bases between them. CDR3 in amino acids: CASRRQSSYNEQFF. The CDR3 DNA is TGTGCCAGCAGGCGACAGAGCTCCTACAATGAGCAGTTCTTC.

The rearrangement links TRBV29-1 to TRBJ2-3, with D perhaps TRBD1 (5 bases). Per germline, CDR1 SQVTM and CDR2 ANQGSEA. The CDR3 runs to 10 residues. The CDR3 protein is CEAKGDTQYF. Written as DNA, the CDR3 is TGCGAGGCGAAGGGGGATACGCAGTATTTT.

This clonotype was detected ten times or more. The chain links TRBV2 to TRBJ2-2, with D maybe TRBD1 (5 bases). Per germline, CDR1 SNHLY and CDR2 FYNNEI. The CDR3 has 14 amino acids. Trimming cost V 4 bases and J 6 bases, with 12 bases left between them. The CDR3 bases are TGTGCCAGCAGTGCTGCAGGGATCGCCGGGGAGCTGTTTTTT. It translates to CASSAAGIAGELFF.